The 2 T cell receptor beta chains below come from one sample, sequenced in a study of graft-versus-host responses after intestinal transplantation. Their recognized antigens are unknown. Only in-frame clones appear in the TCRdb table, and some are missing; sequencing was by immunoSEQ multiplex PCR. The table records tens of thousands of clones, 70% to 90% of them present only once. The sample consisted of unstimulated CD4+ T cells sorted from spleen or lymph node cells, taken before transplant. All receptors derive from a human donor who was the organ donor for an intestinal transplant.

This clone was recorded only once. This chain links TRBV30 with TRBJ2-7, with no clear D. This CDR3 has 11 amino acids. Trimming took off 0 bases at V and 5 bases at J, with 5 bases between the two ends. Germline assignment: CDR1 GTSNPN and CDR2 SVGIG (reference sequence). CDR3 bases: TGTGCCTGGAGTGTACGGGACGAGCAGTACTTC. Translating gives CAWSVRDEQYF.

The V and J genes are TRBV5-1 and TRBJ2-3; the D is unclear. Germline V gene lookup returns CDR1 SGHRS and CDR2 YFSETQ. The CDR3 runs to 15 residues. The ends were cut back, 0 bases at V and 3 bases at J, with 11 bases in the middle. As DNA, the CDR3 is TGCGCCAGCAGCTTGGCCGGTCAGGAAACAGATACGCAGTATTTT. It codes for CASSLAGQETDTQYF.